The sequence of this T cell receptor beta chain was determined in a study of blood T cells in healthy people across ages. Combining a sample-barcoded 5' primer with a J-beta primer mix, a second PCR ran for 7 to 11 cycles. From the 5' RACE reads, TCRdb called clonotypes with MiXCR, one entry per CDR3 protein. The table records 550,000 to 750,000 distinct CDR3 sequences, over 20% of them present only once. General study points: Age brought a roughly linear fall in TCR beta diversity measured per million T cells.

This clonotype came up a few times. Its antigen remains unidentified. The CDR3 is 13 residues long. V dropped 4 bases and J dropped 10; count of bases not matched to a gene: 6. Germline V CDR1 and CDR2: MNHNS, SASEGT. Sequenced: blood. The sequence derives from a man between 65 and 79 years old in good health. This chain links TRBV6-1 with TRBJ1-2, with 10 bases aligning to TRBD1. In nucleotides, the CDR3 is TGTGCCAGCAGTGGCTGGGACAGGGGCTACTACACCTTC. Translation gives CASSGWDRGYYTF.